This T cell receptor beta chain stems from a study of cytomegalovirus exposure and HLA in healthy donors (dated by TCRdb to 2015 to 2018). Notes on the research overall: An earlier analysis of some 500 of the donors reported 250 to 350 Gb of sequence data and around 120 million unique TCR beta sequences from 190 million or so T cells. Approximately 300 gigabases of sequencing data and 78 million or so unique TCR sequences were included in an early release covering 500 to 750 HLA-typed donors. Among the roughly 370 genotyped donors, under 90% belonged to the genetic ancestry cluster associated with self-reported Caucasian donors. The study aimed to test whether signatures of past pathogen exposure could be identified by cataloging public T cell receptors. The study used immunosequencing to profile the T cell repertoires of some 600 subjects and linked those repertoires to cytomegalovirus serostatus. A separate validation cohort of over a hundred different subjects was used in addition to the roughly 700-subject first cohort. To predict cytomegalovirus infection status, the study combined high-throughput TCR immunosequencing, statistical association of individual TCRs with disease status, and machine learning. A later analysis re-examined previously published TCR beta repertoires from more than 550 donors and added high-resolution HLA genotyping to investigate patterns of TCR occurrence. The later analysis used no new phenotypic data to find candidate immune exposures, relying instead on TCR beta sequences and their occurrence across donors. An earlier analysis of about 620 of the donors applied high-throughput TCR beta sequencing to assess whether each TCR beta V gene segment acted as functional or pseudogenic. Donor age, sex, ethnicity and CMV serostatus were compiled alongside the repertoire data. A later genetic analysis used genome-wide SNP genotypes for about 65% of the roughly 670 donors, treating that subset as a discovery cohort. Every repertoire in the discovery cohort had been generated on one and the same sequencing platform. HLA typing covered class I and class II loci at four-digit resolution. Typing coverage differed by locus: A, B, C, DRB1 and DQB1 were typed in roughly 629-630 donors, DQA1 in roughly 510, DPA1 in some 610, and DPB1 in 400 to 480. Roughly 5 DR-DQ haplotypes were handled as single units for association and clustering, since linkage in the cohort was strong. On average, about 200,000 unique TCR beta nucleotide sequences were sequenced per donor among some 420 genotyped donors of the cohort, with roughly 19% of those sequences being non-productive. Beyond this particular receptor, the publication reports: Specific HLA alleles were associated with roughly 16,000 TCR beta sequences at a false discovery rate of 0.05 in a later analysis. The study gave a list of under 200 TCR beta chains associated with cytomegalovirus. According to a later analysis, TCR association rates differed among HLA loci, with DRB1 alleles showing the most associated TCRs and HLA-C alleles showing the fewest. Several of the top co-occurrence clusters appeared to be linked to parvovirus B19, influenza, CMV and Epstein-Barr virus, according to a later analysis. Because counts were too low, under 20 rarely observed V segments, including chromosome 9 orphons, were left out of the earlier analysis of approximately 580 of the donors. Linkage disequilibrium might explain the correlated functional status among segregating V segments, but an unknown experimental factor could not be ruled out. An association between a missense DCLRE1C variant and V-gene and J-gene trimming of TCR beta chains was found in a later genetic analysis and replicated in an independent cohort. In an earlier analysis of 450 to 750 of the donors, most TCR beta V segments appeared in productive rearrangements about 87% or about 30% of the time, broadly matching IMGT annotations. The presence/absence analyses assumed that sequencing depth was roughly uniform across donors, and that assumption may not be true. A further reported finding was that TCR beta sequences accurately predicted the HLA-A and HLA-B alleles for most subjects in the first cohort. The classifier was reported to diagnose cytomegalovirus status with high specificity and sensitivity in both the original cohort and the validation cohort. In a later analysis, most CMV-associated TCR beta chains were found to appear HLA-restricted, with HLA associations seemingly driven largely by CMV exposure. Because some donors lacked HLA typing at each locus, the association tests relied only on the typed subset. While some public TCRs were present in many individuals, most TCR sequences turned up only very rarely across donors. A later genetic analysis reported fewer N-insertions in productive TCRs among donors in an Asian-associated ancestry cluster than the roughly 700-donor mean. Only TCR beta chains were sequenced in this cohort, and the absence of alpha or paired-chain data limited detectable features. In vitro tests confirmed that a few of the cytomegalovirus-associated TCR beta chains recognize cytomegalovirus antigens. CMV serostatus was the only immune exposure information available for the cohort. Strong co-occurrence of HLA alleles, especially DR and DQ, made assigning TCR associations to individual alleles difficult. In a later analysis, HLA-associated TCR beta chains were found to be more clonally expanded and to have lower generation probabilities than equally common non-associated chains. Some IMGT-functional V segments, including TRBV6-2 and TRBV6-3, could not be distinguished by the 87-base-pair reads and were therefore excluded. A cluster of highly shared sequence variants was judged likely to be a technical artifact of the sequencing pipeline. The authors suggested that the approach could potentially be generalized to other disease states and immunological phenotypes.

The cohort consisted of 666 healthy bone marrow donors. At the time of sampling, every cohort member was nominally healthy, though immune exposures that went unrecorded were likely present. The donor was CMV seronegative and belonged to the group of several hundred seronegative cohort members. Each donor provided a peripheral blood sample, and peripheral blood mononuclear cells were used for TCR beta sequencing. The Qiagen DNeasy Blood Extraction Kit was used to extract genomic DNA from the blood cell samples. The method was the immunoSEQ multiplex PCR assay. The multiplex PCR relied on a mix of 60 forward primers for TCR Vbeta segments and 13 reverse primers for TCR Jbeta segments. The CDR3 region of rearranged TCR beta genes was amplified from genomic DNA with a multiplex PCR assay. On the Illumina HiSeq System, the amplified TCR beta libraries were sequenced as 87-base-pair reads. The authors processed their data as follows. Across the 640 or so repertoires, a later analysis counted approximately 75 million unique TCR beta chains, about 10 million of which were shared by at least two donors. Raw reads were error-corrected and collapsed into unique sequences with a nearest-neighbor algorithm that merged closely related sequences to remove PCR and sequencing errors. V, D and J gene segments were assigned by aligning CDR3 sequences to IMGT reference sequences. For a sequence to be retained, a match of at least six nucleotides to both a V gene segment and a J gene segment was required. Rearrangements were classified as productive when the CDR3 lacked stop codons and remained in frame with V and J, and all other rearrangements were classified as non-productive. CDR3 was defined according to IMGT convention as the region running from the second conserved V-encoded cysteine to the conserved J-encoded phenylalanine. In an earlier analysis of 550 to 650 of the donors, sequences lacking an unambiguous match to a single V gene segment were excluded. In an earlier analysis of approximately 590 of the donors, a V segment was called functional when productive rearrangements were above 56.7%, and segregating when the standard deviation between donors exceeded 5%. A statistical classification framework was built to diagnose cytomegalovirus status from the catalog of TCR beta chain sequences. V and J gene assignment, in a later analysis, came from comparing TCR nucleotide sequences with IMGT/GENE-DB human TR gene sequences. A later analysis assigned CDR3 sequences and most-parsimonious VDJ recombination scenarios with the TCRdist pipeline. In a later analysis, each TCR beta chain was defined by its CDR3 amino acid sequence together with its V-gene family, and reads without a unique V-gene family were excluded. To address suspected cross-contamination and a sequencing artifact, a later analysis removed roughly 640 highly shared, low-generation-probability nucleotide sequences. For each public chain, a later analysis derived a clonal expansion index from normalized ranks of inferred template counts within each repertoire. Generation probabilities in a later analysis came from a VDJ recombination model fitted to out-of-frame rearrangements, and those results were checked against IGoR. In a later analysis, TCR-TCR, TCR-HLA and TCR-CMV co-occurrence was scored with hypergeometric tests, and a repertoire-size bias correction was applied to TCR pairs. False discovery rates were estimated in a later analysis by permuting HLA or CMV assignments 20 times. In a later analysis, co-occurring TCRs were grouped using DBSCAN, and TCRdist sequence similarity was added for clustering within HLA-allele-positive subsets. Repertoires with fewer than 30,000 or more than 120,000 public chains, plus five repertoires with anomalous nucleotide sharing, were excluded from co-occurrence clustering. TCRdb limited this immuneACCESS table to in-frame rearrangements with V and J called. A share of clones is missing; checked studies link under half to unresolved V genes, and the rest is unexplained. V and J calls and clone size are those listed in that table; D and trimming were worked out from the DNA. This sample has under 150,000 clones in its table, and about four fifths of those were observed once. Of the sample, approximately 4% falls within the top ten clones.

The CDR3 goes from the cysteine to the phenylalanine over 12 residues. Only the CDR3 part of the read is kept: 36 bases, read in frame from the first base. CDR1 and CDR2 were assigned from the germline V gene as MNHEY and SVGAGI. Trimming accounts for 6 bases at V and 7 bases at J, while the number of junction bases matched to no gene is 5. With regard to this clone: Its target antigen remains unknown. Per-base qualities were not stored, and no clone one base away is much larger.

The specimen sequenced was PBMCs. The TCR sequence derives from a woman between 40 and 55 years old in good health and CMV-seronegative. Recombination joined TRBV6-5 with TRBJ1-2, with 7 central nucleotides matching TRBD1. The CDR3 protein sequence reads: CASRQTGFGYTF. The DNA sequence is given as TGTGCCAGCAGGCAGACAGGGTTTGGCTACACCTTC.